This TCR beta chain was documented in a study of T-cell memory formation after mild COVID-19. This clonotype was observed a handful of times. MiXCR, applied by TCRdb to the 5' RACE reads, yields one record per CDR3 protein. The sample comprises some 310,000 distinct CDR3 sequences, 20% to 25% of which are singletons, and over 20% rests with the top ten. CDR3 length: 13 amino acids. The germline V and J ends were trimmed by 5 bases and 9 bases, with 13 bases remaining between them. Germline loops: CDR1 MNHEY, CDR2 SVGAGI. This sequence originates from a man in his late teens or twenties who had mild COVID-19 (a few samples of this study predate the infection). Cell type and time point are not known. This chain connects TRBV6-5 to TRBJ1-4, with a possible D match to TRBD1 (6 bases). Specimen: PBMCs or a T cell subset sorted from them (not recorded which). CDR3 bases: TGTGCCAGCAGTAACAGGGTTTTCAAAAAACTGTTTTTT. This sequence encodes CASSNRVFKKLFF.